This T cell receptor beta chain emerged from a study of tumor-infiltrating lymphocytes in primary liver carcinoma. In the study overall: The five patients, who were men and women, ranged in age from 30 to 69 years.

Blood RNA was derived from unsorted whole blood, and germline DNA was extracted too. Priming with a constant-region primer yielded TCR beta cDNA from 400 to 550 ng total RNA. ARM-PCR was slightly modified, and three nested multiplex PCR rounds with it gave rise to the TCR beta libraries. One entry per CDR3 protein, called by TCRdb with MiXCR from the multiplex PCR reads. In the table there are hundreds of thousands of distinct CDR3 sequences, around three fifths of which are singletons. To note about this clonotype: The CDR3 does not close with the conserved phenylalanine or tryptophan, likely indicating a read error.

The material sequenced was peripheral blood. The sequence derives from a middle-aged man with primary liver carcinoma and hepatitis B virus infection.

In DNA form, the CDR3 reads TGTGCCAGCAGTACCCGGAGAGGAGGGGGCGAGCAGTACCTC. Its protein product is CASSTRRGGGEQYL. V and J are TRBV6-5 and TRBJ2-7, with D perhaps being TRBD1 or TRBD2 (6 bases each). V lost 5 bases and J 6 bases, leaving 17 bases between the germline ends. CDR1 and CDR2 from the germline V gene are MNHEY and SVGAGI. The CDR3 extends over 14 amino acids.